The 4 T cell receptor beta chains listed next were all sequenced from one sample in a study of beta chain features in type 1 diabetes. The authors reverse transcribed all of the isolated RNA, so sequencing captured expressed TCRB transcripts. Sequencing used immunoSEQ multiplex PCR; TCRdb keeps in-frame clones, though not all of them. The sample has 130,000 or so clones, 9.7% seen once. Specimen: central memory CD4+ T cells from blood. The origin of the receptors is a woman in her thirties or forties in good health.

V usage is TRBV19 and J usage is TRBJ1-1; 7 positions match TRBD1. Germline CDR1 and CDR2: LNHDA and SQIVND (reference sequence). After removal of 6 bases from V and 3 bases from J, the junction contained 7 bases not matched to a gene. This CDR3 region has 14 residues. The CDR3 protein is CASRETQGDTEAFF. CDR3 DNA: TGTGCCAGTAGGGAGACTCAGGGGGACACTGAAGCTTTCTTT.

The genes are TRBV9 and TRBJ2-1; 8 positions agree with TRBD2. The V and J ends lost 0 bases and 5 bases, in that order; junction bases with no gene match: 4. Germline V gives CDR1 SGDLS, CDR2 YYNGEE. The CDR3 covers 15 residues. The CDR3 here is CASSVAGGLDNEQFF. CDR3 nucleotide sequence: TGTGCCAGCAGCGTAGCGGGGGGGCTCGACAATGAGCAGTTCTTC.

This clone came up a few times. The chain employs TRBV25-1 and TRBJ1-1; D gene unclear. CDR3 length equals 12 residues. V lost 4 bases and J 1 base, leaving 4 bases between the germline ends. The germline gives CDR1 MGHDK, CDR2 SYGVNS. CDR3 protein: CASSVRNTEAFF. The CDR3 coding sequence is TGTGCCAGCAGTGTCCGGAACACTGAAGCTTTCTTT.

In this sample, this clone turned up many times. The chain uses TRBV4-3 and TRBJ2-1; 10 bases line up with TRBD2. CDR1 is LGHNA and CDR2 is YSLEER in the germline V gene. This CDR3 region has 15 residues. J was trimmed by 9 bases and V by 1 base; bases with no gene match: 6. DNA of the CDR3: TGCGCCAGCAGCCAAGGAGCGGGGGGGGCTCGTGAGCAGTTCTTC. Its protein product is CASSQGAGGAREQFF.